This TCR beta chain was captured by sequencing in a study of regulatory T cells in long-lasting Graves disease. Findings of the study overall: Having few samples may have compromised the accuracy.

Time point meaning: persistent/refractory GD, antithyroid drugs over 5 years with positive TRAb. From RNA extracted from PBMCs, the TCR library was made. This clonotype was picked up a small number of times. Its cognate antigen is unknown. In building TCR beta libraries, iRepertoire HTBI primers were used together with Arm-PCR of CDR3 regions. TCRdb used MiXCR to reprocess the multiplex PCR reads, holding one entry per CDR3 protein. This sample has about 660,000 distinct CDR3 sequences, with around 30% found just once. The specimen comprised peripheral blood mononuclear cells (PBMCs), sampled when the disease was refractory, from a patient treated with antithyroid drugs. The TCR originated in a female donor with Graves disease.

The CDR3 bases are TGTGCCAGCACGGGACAGGGAGGTTATGAAAAACTGTTTTTT. Translating it yields CASTGQGGYEKLFF. The gene calls are TRBV2 and TRBJ1-4, with TRBD1 identical over 9 bases. The CDR3 length is 14 residues. Losses at the gene ends were 7 bases for V and 6 bases for J; bases not matched to a gene: 6. In germline, CDR1 is SNHLY, CDR2 FYNNEI.